One and the same sample provided the 20 T cell receptor beta chains below, sequenced in a study of early T cells in non-severe SARS-CoV-2 infection. TCRdb ran MiXCR on the 5' RACE reads and lists one entry per CDR3 protein. The sample holds more than 45,000 distinct CDR3 sequences, roughly 5.3% seen once. Sequenced sample: whole blood. The receptors stem from an adult who was a healthcare worker with PCR-confirmed SARS-CoV-2 infection or an uninfected control (not recorded which).

This clonotype has at least ten counts. The DNA of the CDR3 is TGTGCCACCAGCAGAGATTTCGCAGGGGGTTCCTACAATGAGCAGTTCTTC. It translates to CATSRDFAGGSYNEQFF. J is TRBJ2-1 and V is TRBV15, with TRBD1 matching over 7 bases. This CDR3 is built from 17 residues. The germline V gene has CDR1 LNHNV and CDR2 YYDKDF (reference sequence). After removal of 0 bases from V and 1 base from J, the junction contained 6 bases not matched to a gene.

This clonotype was found a few times. The V and J genes are TRBV21-1 and TRBJ2-7; TRBD1, the D gene given by the table, was not confirmed from the DNA. TRBV21-1 is a documented pseudogene. The CDR3 is 17 amino acids. The CDR3 is CASSTYLRQGTFYEQYF. CDR3 DNA sequence: TGTGCCAGCAGCACATATCTTCGGCAGGGGACATTCTACGAGCAGTACTTC.

This clonotype has ten or more counts. The chain combines TRBV6-5 with TRBJ1-2; 7 bases align to TRBD1. Germline loops: CDR1 MNHEY, CDR2 SVGAGI. J gave up 4 bases and V 0 bases, and 5 bases lay outside the gene matches. The CDR3 spans 15 residues. CDR3 region: CASSYSTRDSYGYTF. The CDR3, as DNA: TGTGCCAGCAGTTACTCGACTCGGGACAGCTATGGCTACACCTTC.

This clonotype was detected many times. The chain carries TRBV27 and TRBJ1-3; D is possibly TRBD1 (5 bases). Trimming took 0 bases from V and 0 from J, leaving 9 bases between them. The germline V gene encodes CDR1 MNHEY and CDR2 SMNVEV (reference sequence). This CDR3 contains 16 residues. The CDR3 nucleotides read TGTGCCAGCAGTTTATCGGGGGGAGGCTCTGGAAACACCATATATTTT. Translated: CASSLSGGGSGNTIYF.

This clonotype appeared many times. This rearrangement joins TRBV7-8 to TRBJ2-3; D is undetermined. V lost 5 bases and J 4 bases, leaving 7 bases between the germline ends. Germline V gene sequence: CDR1 SGHVS, CDR2 FQNEAQ. The CDR3 has 12 residues. CDR3 DNA sequence: TGTGCCAGCAGCCCATACCCAGATACGCAGTATTTT. Encoded protein: CASSPYPDTQYF.

DNA for the CDR3: TGTGCCAGCAGTGAAGAGGAGGGATTCCTGTCCCATGATACGCAGTATTTT. This translates into CASSEEEGFLSHDTQYF. This chain uses TRBV6-1 with TRBJ2-3, with D possibly matching TRBD2 (6 bases). Trimming pared 1 base from V and 6 bases from J, leaving 20 bases between. The CDR3 extends over 17 amino acids. Germline V gives CDR1 MNHNS, CDR2 SASEGT.

This clonotype has ten or more counts. The chain has TRBV29-1 and TRBJ1-2; TRBD1 might be the D (5 bases). CDR3 size: 12 residues. Looked up from germline, CDR1 is SQVTM and CDR2 is ANQGSEA. Trimming stripped 6 bases from V and 8 bases from J, with 16 bases between. In DNA form, the CDR3 reads TGCAGCGTGGCGACATTGGGGCTCGGCTACACCTTC. Its translation is CSVATLGLGYTF.

This chain joins TRBV4-2 and TRBJ1-2; D gene unclear. The CDR3 loop spans 15 amino acids. Deletions cut 4 bases from V and 6 bases from J, with 18 bases between. Looked up from germline, CDR1 is LGHNA and CDR2 is YNFKEQ. The CDR3 loop reads CASSPSSRGLNGYTF. DNA of the CDR3: TGTGCCAGCAGCCCAAGCTCCCGGGGTCTAAATGGCTACACCTTC.

This clonotype has at least ten counts. The chain combines TRBV6-5 with TRBJ1-1; 9 nucleotides match TRBD1. This CDR3 is built from 16 residues. V shed 5 bases and J 1 base; nucleotides not matched to a gene: 8. Germline V gives CDR1 MNHEY, CDR2 SVGAGI. CDR3 nucleotide sequence: TGTGCCAGCAGTGAATCCCCACAGGGGGCGAACACTGAAGCTTTCTTT. Its protein product is CASSESPQGANTEAFF.

This clonotype appeared many times. This chain connects TRBV4-3 to TRBJ2-4; perhaps D is TRBD1 or TRBD2 (5 bases each). Germline V gene lookup returns CDR1 LGHNA and CDR2 YSLEER. V dropped 0 bases and J dropped 8 bases, with 14 bases sitting between them. This CDR3 has 15 residues. The CDR3, as DNA: TGCGCCAGCAGCCAAGAGCAGGCCGGGGCGGACATTCAGTACTTC. This codes for CASSQEQAGADIQYF.

This clonotype was seen repeatedly, ten times or more. CDR3 in DNA: TGCGCCAGCAGCTCCGGGACTAGCGCCCTTCAGGAGCAGTACTTC. The encoded protein is CASSSGTSALQEQYF. The chain employs TRBV5-1 and TRBJ2-7, with 10 nucleotides matching TRBD2. The CDR3 is 15 amino acids. The ends lost 3 bases at V and 7 bases at J; junction bases unmatched: 10. Germline loops: CDR1 SGHRS, CDR2 YFSETQ.

The sample holds many counts of this clonotype. The chain couples TRBV12-3 or TRBV12-4 to TRBJ1-1; unclear D gene. The CDR3 consists of 14 residues. Trimming left V 3 bases short and J 5 bases short, with 13 bases between. The CDR3 nucleotides are TGTGCCAGCAGTTTGCGAGGTGTGTGGACTGAAGCTTTCTTT. Translated: CASSLRGVWTEAFF.

Only a few counts were recorded for this clonotype. This chain connects TRBV4-2 to TRBJ2-1; 8 bases map to TRBD1. The CDR3 is 15 residues long. The V and J ends lost 5 bases and 7 bases, in that order; junction bases with no gene match: 10. From germline, CDR1 is LGHNA and CDR2 YNFKEQ. Written as DNA, the CDR3 is TGTGCCAGCAGCTCCATTACAGGGGGGATAAATGAGCAGTTCTTC. This sequence encodes CASSSITGGINEQFF.

This clonotype was observed a handful of times. The gene calls are TRBV2 and TRBJ2-7; D not certain. CDR1 and CDR2 (germline): SNHLY, FYNNEI. CDR3 length: 12 residues. Trimming stripped 6 bases from V and 5 bases from J, with 11 bases between. CDR3 in amino acids: CASRGRGDEQYF. As DNA, the CDR3 is TGTGCCAGCAGGGGCCGTGGGGACGAGCAGTACTTC.

This clonotype came up many times. This chain uses TRBV3-1 with TRBJ2-7; no firm D call. The CDR3 runs 13 residues. Trimming stripped 1 base from V and 7 bases from J, with 11 bases between. CDR1 LGHDT and CDR2 YNNKEL come from the germline V gene (reference sequence). CDR3 in amino acids: CASSQVRALEQYF. In DNA, the CDR3 is TGTGCCAGCAGCCAAGTACGGGCTCTGGAGCAGTACTTC.

There are many counts of this clonotype. The rearrangement joins TRBV7-9 to TRBJ2-3; D gene uncertain. Germline CDR1 reads SEHNR; CDR2 reads FQNEAQ (reference sequence). V lost 5 bases and J 4 bases, leaving 7 bases between the germline ends. The CDR3 has 12 residues. The CDR3 region has the DNA TGTGCCAGCAGCACTCCCGCAGATACGCAGTATTTT. Protein: CASSTPADTQYF.

With respect to this clonotype: One end of the junction varies from germline; a read error may be responsible. The J gene is TRBJ2-7, the V gene TRBV7-3; D gene uncertain. Germline V gene sequence: CDR1 SGHTA, CDR2 FQGTGA. The CDR3 covers 14 residues. The CDR3 region is CASSSLGGPYDQYF. The CDR3 DNA reads TGTGCCAGTAGCTCCTTGGGCGGTCCCTACGACCAGTACTTC.

This clonotype has ten or more counts. The V call is TRBV13, the J call TRBJ2-5; 8 nucleotides agree with TRBD2. V was pared by 5 bases and J by 5 bases, with 16 bases of the junction left unmatched. The CDR3 is made up of 17 amino acids. Germline lookup yields CDR1 PRHDT and CDR2 FYEKMQ (reference sequence). In DNA form, the CDR3 reads TGTGCCAGCAGCCCACGGGGGAGCGGGAGCCTAGGGGAGACCCAGTACTTC. Translation gives CASSPRGSGSLGETQYF.

This clonotype was counted many times. The J gene is TRBJ2-1, the V gene TRBV10-2, with D perhaps matching TRBD2 (7 bases). V was pared by 6 bases and J by 8 bases, with 32 bases between. The CDR3 is 19 amino acids. The germline gives CDR1 WSHSY, CDR2 SAAADI. CDR3 in DNA: TGCGCCAGCAGCGACGGAGGGGGGGCAGGATTTGGGAGTCGGGATGAGCAGTTCTTC. Its translation is CASSDGGGAGFGSRDEQFF.

The genes are TRBV20-1 and TRBJ2-1, with D possibly being TRBD2 (6 bases). Germline loops: CDR1 DFQATT, CDR2 SNEGSKA (reference sequence). V was shortened by 6 bases and J by 3 bases, with 18 bases between the two germline ends. This CDR3 contains 15 residues. The CDR3 bases are TGCAGTGCCCCCCAAGGGAGGCTAGGCTACAATGAGCAGTTCTTC. Residues: CSAPQGRLGYNEQFF.